This T cell receptor beta chain was sequenced during a study of cytomegalovirus exposure and HLA in healthy donors. The germline V gene encodes CDR1 MNHEY and CDR2 SMNVEV (reference sequence). V lost 2 bases and J lost 5, with 7 bases in between. The CDR3 is 12 residues long. PCR primers comprised 60 Vbeta and 13 Jbeta primers. Profiling relied on immunoSEQ multiplex PCR, and the TCRdb table lists in-frame clones only, not all of them. Its listing shows more than 200,000 clones. This clonotype originated in a woman in her twenties or thirties in good health and CMV-seropositive. V is TRBV27 and J is TRBJ2-7, with a possible D match to TRBD1 (5 bases). What was sequenced was PBMCs. The chain's CDR3 is CASSLRGNEQYF. CDR3 coding DNA: TGTGCCAGCAGTTTAAGGGGCAACGAGCAGTACTTC.